This record looks at one T cell receptor (beta chain) sequence and its context. The data derive from a study of blood T cell repertoires in COVID-19. As for the study in general: From the United States, Italy and Spain came samples of acute and convalescent COVID-19. The analysed material was cDNA or gDNA that came from T cells, B-cell-depleted T cells, or PBMCs.

Germline-derived CDR1 and CDR2 are LNHDA and SQIVND (reference sequence). The CDR3 has 14 residues. V was pared by 10 bases and J by 3 bases, with 10 bases of the junction left unmatched. Per the original methods: Nucleated cell number was recorded as an estimate derived from reference gene primer amplification. Some clones are missing from TCRdb's copy, which holds only in-frame ones; the method was immunoSEQ multiplex PCR. That table is the source of V, J and clone size, and D and trimming were worked out from the DNA. The table has about 190,000 clones, roughly four fifths seen once. The sample consisted of peripheral blood. This chain connects TRBV19 to TRBJ1-1; 8 bases fit TRBD1. This TCR derives from a man over 45 who had recovered from COVID-19. CDR3 in amino acids: CATRTDRGHTEAFF. The DNA for the CDR3 is TGTGCCACCAGAACAGACAGGGGACACACTGAAGCTTTCTTT.